One and the same sample provided the 23 T cell receptor beta chains below, sequenced in a study of shared clonotypes between healthy human individuals. Sequencing was performed with immunoSEQ multiplex PCR; in TCRdb, only in-frame clones are kept and a portion is missing. The sample lists 2 million to 3 million clones, 90% to 95% occurring once. Sequenced: naive CD4+ T cells from PBMCs. As for subset: CD45RA+ positively selected. These receptors came from a man younger than 30 in good health. Some clones in this sample may be carry-over from other donors' samples.

The chain is built from TRBV12-2 and TRBJ2-7; TRBD1, the table's D call, lacks a check against the DNA. TRBV12-2 is a pseudogene locus. This CDR3 is built from 14 residues. Written as DNA, the CDR3 is TGTGCAAGTCGCTTACAAGACAGCGCCTACGAGCAGTACTTC. Protein sequence: CASRLQDSAYEQYF.

The chain couples TRBV2 to TRBJ2-1; 8 nucleotides match TRBD2. The junction had 11 bases not matched to a gene; V was cut back by 4 bases and J by 6 bases. The germline gives CDR1 SNHLY, CDR2 FYNNEI. CDR3 length: 16 residues. CDR3 sequence reads: CASSVLSGSLSNEQFF. The CDR3 coding sequence is TGTGCCAGCAGTGTCTTAAGCGGGAGTCTTTCCAATGAGCAGTTCTTC.

The J gene is TRBJ2-2, the V gene TRBV6-5; D is uncertain. V was pared by 6 bases and J by 5 bases, with 7 bases between. This CDR3 has 12 amino acids. Germline values: CDR1 MNHEY, CDR2 SVGAGI. The CDR3 protein is CASSPTTGELFF. The CDR3 coding sequence is TGTGCCAGCAGCCCTACAACCGGGGAGCTGTTTTTT.

As DNA, the CDR3 is TGTGCCAGCAGTGCCCACAGGGGGTGGAACACTGAAGCTTTCTTT. As protein: CASSAHRGWNTEAFF. The chain links TRBV6-5 to TRBJ1-1, with TRBD1 matching over 8 bases. Germline loops: CDR1 MNHEY, CDR2 SVGAGI. Trimming cost V 5 bases and J 1 base; bases outside gene matches: 6. This CDR3 contains 15 residues.

This sequence joins TRBV7-2 and TRBJ2-7; D unclear. V was trimmed by 4 bases and J by 2 bases, leaving 12 bases between them. The CDR3 runs 14 residues. In germline, CDR1 is SGHTA, CDR2 FQGNSA. CDR3 residues: CASSWFEVAYEQYF. The CDR3, as DNA: TGTGCCAGCAGCTGGTTCGAAGTCGCCTACGAGCAGTACTTC.

The rearrangement uses TRBV10-3 and TRBJ2-1, with TRBD2 matching 10 bases. In germline, CDR1 is ENHRY, CDR2 SYGVKD. This CDR3 has 15 amino acids. Trimming removed 6 bases from V and 2 bases from J; junction bases left unmatched: 4. This CDR3 reads CAIRAGTSAYNEQFF. CDR3 coding DNA: TGTGCCATCAGAGCCGGGACTAGCGCCTACAATGAGCAGTTCTTC.

CDR3 in amino acids: CASSPPDRTDTQYF. The CDR3 DNA follows: TGTGCCAGCAGTCCCCCTGACCGCACAGATACGCAGTATTTT. The chain couples TRBV28 to TRBJ2-3, with D hard to call. Germline V gene lookup returns CDR1 MDHEN and CDR2 SYDVKM. The CDR3 totals 14 residues. V dropped 5 bases and J dropped 1 base, with 10 bases sitting between them.

This clone was seen a few times. The same CDR3 arises from other DNA sequences in this sample as well. The chain uses TRBV10-3 and TRBJ1-1, with TRBD1 as a possible D gene (6 bases). V lost 9 bases and J 1 base, leaving 12 bases between the germline ends. The CDR3 length is 13 residues. Germline V gives CDR1 ENHRY, CDR2 SYGVKD. The CDR3 is CAISRGENTEAFF. The CDR3 nucleotides are TGTGCCATTTCAAGGGGGGAGAACACTGAAGCTTTCTTT.

This chain connects TRBV5-1 to TRBJ2-1, with TRBD2 matching over 9 bases. Per germline, CDR1 SGHRS and CDR2 YFSETQ. After removal of 0 bases from V and 6 bases from J, the junction contained 7 bases not matched to a gene. There are 16 residues in the CDR3. The CDR3 sequence is CASSLVFAGGPNEQFF. CDR3 coding DNA: TGCGCCAGCAGCTTGGTTTTCGCGGGGGGGCCCAATGAGCAGTTCTTC.

J is TRBJ1-5 and V is TRBV27; perhaps TRBD1 as D (6 bases). The V end lost 3 bases, the J end lost 6 bases, and 15 bases lay between the germline ends. The CDR3 extends over 15 amino acids. Germline V gene lookup returns CDR1 MNHEY and CDR2 SMNVEV (reference sequence). The CDR3 DNA reads as TGTGCCAGCAGTTTTAGGGGGGCAGGGGCTCAGCCCCAGCATTTT. Translating it yields CASSFRGAGAQPQHF.

The chain recombines TRBV7-7 with TRBJ2-6, with D uncertain. V shed 5 bases and J shed 0 bases, with 20 bases lying between them. This CDR3 is built from 19 residues. Germline V gene lookup returns CDR1 SSHAT and CDR2 FNYEAQ (reference sequence). The DNA of the CDR3 is TGTGCCAGCAGCCCAGAGGTCGGGTTAGAAATCTCTGGGGCCAACGTCCTGACTTTC. This sequence encodes CASSPEVGLEISGANVLTF.

J is TRBJ2-2 and V is TRBV9; D is perhaps TRBD2 (7 bases). CDR3 length: 18 residues. In germline, CDR1 is SGDLS, CDR2 YYNGEE. V shed 4 bases and J shed 6 bases, with 25 bases lying between them. CDR3 residues: CASSPRDTRGGSAGELFF. In DNA form, the CDR3 reads TGTGCCAGCAGCCCCCGGGACACAAGGGGGGGGAGCGCCGGGGAGCTGTTTTTT. Based on the CDR3 plus reference TRBV9 and TRBJ2-2, the full variable domain is DSGVTQTPKHLITATGQRVTLRCSPRSGDLSVYWYQQSLDQGLQFLIQYYNGEERAKGNILERFSAQQFPDLHSELNLSSLELGDSALYFCASSPRDTRGGSAGELFFGEGSRLTVL.

This chain connects TRBV4-1 to TRBJ2-3, with D possibly being TRBD1 or TRBD2 (5 bases each). Trimming pared 1 base from V and 7 bases from J, leaving 21 bases between. The CDR3 has 17 residues. The germline V gene has CDR1 MGHRA and CDR2 YSYEKL. CDR3 bases: TGCGCCAGCAGCCAAGGGAGAGGTGAGGGGCGGCCCCATACGCAGTATTTT. Translating gives CASSQGRGEGRPHTQYF.

The CDR3 region is CASAISLITDTQYF. The CDR3 DNA sequence: TGTGCTAGTGCCATCAGCCTCATCACAGATACGCAGTATTTT. The chain recombines TRBV12-5 with TRBJ2-3, with no clear D. The V gene's germline CDR1 is LGHNT and CDR2 FRNRAP. CDR3 length equals 14 residues. Deletions cut 7 bases from V and 2 bases from J, with 13 bases between.

This chain connects TRBV7-6 to TRBJ2-7, with D perhaps TRBD1 or TRBD2 (5 bases each). The germline V and J ends were trimmed by 3 bases and 3 bases, with 24 bases remaining between them. CDR1 SGHVS and CDR2 FNYEAQ come from the germline V gene. The CDR3 spans 18 residues. CDR3 DNA sequence: TGTGCCAGCAGCTTGGGGCACCCCTCGGGTAGCGCAATCTACGAGCAGTACTTC. Its translation is CASSLGHPSGSAIYEQYF. Supplemented by reference TRBV7-6 and TRBJ2-7, the full variable domain reads GAGVSQSPRYKVTKRGQDVALRCDPISGHVSLYWYRQALGQGPEFLTYFNYEAQQDKSGLPNDRFSAERPEGSISTLTIQRTEQRDSAMYRCASSLGHPSGSAIYEQYFGPGTRLTVT.

Concerning this clone: Other DNA sequences of this sample code for an identical CDR3. The rearrangement joins TRBV5-1 to TRBJ2-3, with a weak D call TRBD2 (6 bases). The CDR3 is made up of 13 amino acids. V was pared by 3 bases and J by 3 bases, with 8 bases between. Germline V gene lookup returns CDR1 SGHRS and CDR2 YFSETQ. In DNA form, the CDR3 reads TGCGCCAGCAGCTATGCGGGAACAGATACGCAGTATTTT. This gives the protein CASSYAGTDTQYF.

This clone has just one count. V and J are TRBV11-2 and TRBJ2-7; D gene ambiguous. The V gene lost 2 bases and the J gene lost 5 bases, with 16 bases spanning the gap. CDR1 is SGHAT and CDR2 is FQNNGV in the germline V gene. This CDR3 is built from 15 residues. The CDR3 DNA is TGTGCCAGCAGCTTAAACCCCCAAAAGGGTGACGAGCAGTACTTC. Translating gives CASSLNPQKGDEQYF.

As DNA, the CDR3 is TGTGCCAGCAGCAGGCTAGCGAAAACCTACAATGAGCAGTTCTTC. Its translation is CASSRLAKTYNEQFF. The chain employs TRBV6-5 and TRBJ2-1; perhaps TRBD2 as D (6 bases). Germline CDR1 and CDR2: MNHEY and SVGAGI. The V gene lost 6 bases and the J gene lost 2 bases, with 14 bases spanning the gap. CDR3 length: 15 amino acids.

The J gene is TRBJ1-1, the V gene TRBV29-1, with D hard to call. CDR3 length: 12 amino acids. Trimming cost V 5 bases and J 1 base, with 8 bases left between them. Germline assignment: CDR1 SQVTM and CDR2 ANQGSEA. CDR3 coding DNA: TGCAGCGTTCGGCTGGGGAACACTGAAGCTTTCTTT. Amino acid sequence: CSVRLGNTEAFF.

This chain joins TRBV10-3 and TRBJ2-7, with no clear D. The CDR3 totals 12 residues. Trimming shortened V by 11 bases and J by 0 bases, and 11 bases separated the two germline ends. The germline V gene has CDR1 ENHRY and CDR2 SYGVKD. The CDR3 bases are TGTGCCGCGGCCAGGAGCTCCTACGAGCAGTACTTC. It codes for CAAARSSYEQYF.

The V gene is TRBV28, the J gene TRBJ1-6; TRBD1 matches 7 bases. Germline V lookup: CDR1 MDHEN, CDR2 SYDVKM. V lost 7 bases to trimming and J lost 8 bases; unmatched junction nucleotides: 11. CDR3 length equals 15 residues. CDR3: CASTQIGRGDSPLHF. CDR3 sequence (DNA): TGTGCCAGCACCCAGATTGGCAGGGGGGATTCACCCCTCCACTTT.

Only one count was recorded for this clone. This chain links TRBV9 with TRBJ2-5, with D unresolved. The germline V gene has CDR1 SGDLS and CDR2 YYNGEE. CDR3 length: 13 residues. With 1 base removed from V and 2 bases from J, the gap between germline ends came to 6 bases. The CDR3 region is CASSVLQQETQYF. The CDR3, as DNA: TGTGCCAGCAGCGTACTTCAACAAGAGACCCAGTACTTC.

The rearrangement joins TRBV15 to TRBJ1-5, with a weak D call TRBD1 (6 bases). Trimming stripped 3 bases from V and 3 bases from J, with 15 bases between. There are 16 residues in the CDR3. Germline CDR1 is LNHNV and CDR2 is YYDKDF (reference sequence). The CDR3 DNA sequence: TGTGCCACCAGCAGCCAGGGGCCCACCTCCAATCAGCCCCAGCATTTT. Protein product: CATSSQGPTSNQPQHF.